The rows below give T cell receptor beta chains drawn from one sample of a study of blood T cell repertoires in COVID-19. Libraries were prepared by immunoSEQ multiplex PCR; TCRdb keeps only in-frame clonotypes and omits some of them. The table records approximately 380,000 clones, more than 70% of them present only once. Sequencing was done on a sample of PBMCs or T cells enriched from blood (not recorded which). These receptors came from a woman aged 18 to 35 who had recovered from COVID-19. Each CDR3 is given with its conserved first and last residue. The order of the fields is D gene, V gene, clone size, J gene, CDR3 DNA, CDR3 protein. The D gene is left open where the match is weak. Rows give clone size only sometimes, using once, few, many, or a class for an expanded clone.

NA	TRBV7-2	few	TRBJ1-2	TGTGCCAGCAGCTTAGGAGGAGGGTTTGAGGGCTACACCTTC	CASSLGGGFEGYTF
NA	TRBV27	NA	TRBJ1-5	TGTGCCAGCAGTTTATCCGCCTACGGGATTCAGCCCCAGCATTTT	CASSLSAYGIQPQHF
NA	TRBV25-1	NA	TRBJ2-7	TGTGCCAGCAGTTATACATACGAGCAGTACTTC	CASSYTYEQYF
TRBD1	TRBV7-3	NA	TRBJ1-2	TGTGCCAGCAGCCCTGGACAGGGGAACTATGGCTACACCTTC	CASSPGQGNYGYTF
TRBD1	TRBV5-1	few	TRBJ1-2	TGCGCCAGCACAGGGGGCTATGGCTACACCTTC	CASTGGYGYTF
NA	TRBV5-1	NA	TRBJ1-3	TGCGCCAGCAGCGAGCCGCCTGGAAACACCATATATTTT	CASSEPPGNTIYF
NA	TRBV28	once	TRBJ2-3	TGTGCCAGCAGCCGCGCTGCAGATACGCAGTATTTT	CASSRAADTQYF
NA	TRBV7-6	NA	TRBJ2-7	TGTGCCAGCAGCCCAGGGGGGACTAGAGTTTCCGAGCAGTACTTC	CASSPGGTRVSEQYF
TRBD2	TRBV5-4	NA	TRBJ2-2	TGTGCCAGCAGCTTGGGAGGGACTAGCGGGGGGTACACCGGGGAGCTGTTTTTT	CASSLGGTSGGYTGELFF
TRBD1	TRBV5-6	NA	TRBJ2-5	TGTGCCAGCAGCCCTGGGACAGGAGAGACCCAGTACTTC	CASSPGTGETQYF
NA	TRBV21-1	NA	TRBJ1-6	TGTGCCAGCAGCAAAGCCGGACAGGGCGGTTATAATTCACCCCTCCACTTT	CASSKAGQGGYNSPLHF
NA	TRBV5-6	once	TRBJ1-2	TGTGCCAGCAGCCCTCTGCCACAAGCTAACTATGGCTACACCTTC	CASSPLPQANYGYTF
TRBD1	TRBV3-1/TRBV3-2	NA	TRBJ1-1	TGTGCCAGCAGCCACTGGGCAGGGGGCAAGTACACTGAAGCTTTCTTT	CASSHWAGGKYTEAFF
TRBD2	TRBV7-3	once	TRBJ2-1	TGTGCCAGCAGCTTAAACGGGGGGGCCAACGGTGAGCAGTTCTTC	CASSLNGGANGEQFF
TRBD1	TRBV7-6	NA	TRBJ2-3	TGTGCCAGCAGCTCCCGAGCTGGACAGGGTTCAGATACGCAGTATTTT	CASSSRAGQGSDTQYF
NA	TRBV18	NA	TRBJ2-2	TGTGCCAGCTCATCTCAGGGGCAAAACACCGGGGAGCTGTTTTTT	CASSSQGQNTGELFF
TRBD1	TRBV4-1	NA	TRBJ1-1	TGCGCCAGCAGCACCAAGATACGTGGGGACAGTACGATCTTGGTGTTGAGCACTGAAGCTTTCTTT	CASSTKIRGDSTILVLSTEAFF
NA	TRBV6-9	once	TRBJ2-5	TGTGCCAGCAGTCCCCCGGGTAGGGGGCAAGAGACCCAGTACTTC	CASSPPGRGQETQYF
NA	TRBV6-5	NA	TRBJ1-2	TGTGCCAGCAGTTACTCGCAGGGTCAGCTCGATGGCTACACCTTC	CASSYSQGQLDGYTF
NA	TRBV4-2	NA	TRBJ1-2	TGTGCCATCCCGATGCTGACAGGTCACTATGGCTACACCTTC	CAIPMLTGHYGYTF
NA	TRBV5-1	few	TRBJ2-7	TGCGCCAGCAGCCCTACAGGGCCCGAGCAGTACTTC	CASSPTGPEQYF
NA	TRBV27	NA	TRBJ1-3	TGTGCCAGCAGTTTGCGGGGGAGAGGTGGAAACACCATATATTTT	CASSLRGRGGNTIYF
NA	TRBV10-2	NA	TRBJ2-5	TGCGCCAGCAGTGAGCATACGGACTTTGAACAAGAGACCCAGTACTTC	CASSEHTDFEQETQYF
TRBD1	TRBV7-6	NA	TRBJ1-6	TGTGCCAGCAGCTCCGGGACAGGGGGCTATTCACCCCTCCACTTT	CASSSGTGGYSPLHF
NA	TRBV4-1	NA	TRBJ1-6	TGCGCCAGCAGCCAAGGGGGGGGGCGCGGGAAATATAATTCACCCCTCCACTTT	CASSQGGGRGKYNSPLHF
NA	TRBV18	NA	TRBJ1-3	TGTGCCAGCTCACCGGGCACAGGGTGGTCTGGAAACACCATATATTTT	CASSPGTGWSGNTIYF
TRBD2	TRBV7-3	NA	TRBJ2-1	TGTGCCAGCAGCTCCCGGGGGGGCCTCTACAATGAGCAGTTCTTC	CASSSRGGLYNEQFF
NA	TRBV30	NA	TRBJ1-3	TGTGCCTGGAGTGTACTGGGCAATATGGGAAACACCATATATTTT	CAWSVLGNMGNTIYF
TRBD1	TRBV2	NA	TRBJ1-2	TGTGCCAGCAGTGAAGGGACAGGGTTGGGGGTCGTCTATGGCTACACCTTC	CASSEGTGLGVVYGYTF
NA	TRBV24-1	NA	TRBJ2-1	TGTGCCACCATGGAAAGAGCAGGGGGGATCAACAATGAGCAGTTCTTC	CATMERAGGINNEQFF
TRBD1	TRBV6-5	NA	TRBJ1-1	TGTGCCAGCAGTTACCCAACCGGGACAGGGGGCACTGAAGCTTTCTTT	CASSYPTGTGGTEAFF
TRBD2	TRBV19	NA	TRBJ2-1	TGTGCCAGTATGGGCCGCGCTAGCGGGGGGAGAAGCTCCTACAATGAGCAGTTCTTC	CASMGRASGGRSSYNEQFF
TRBD1	TRBV24-1	NA	TRBJ2-3	TGTGCCACCAGTGACCCAAAACAGGGGGCCGGAACAGATACGCAGTATTTT	CATSDPKQGAGTDTQYF
TRBD1	TRBV6-2/TRBV6-3	NA	TRBJ2-7	TGTGCCAGCAGTTACTCAACAGGGGGCAAAGCCTACGAGCAGTACTTC	CASSYSTGGKAYEQYF
NA	TRBV20-1	once	TRBJ2-5	TGCAGTGCTAGTGGTAGCAGGGTCCAAGAGACCCAGTACTTC	CSASGSRVQETQYF
NA	TRBV3-1/TRBV3-2	NA	TRBJ2-2	TGTGCCAGCAGCCTACAGATTAACACCGGGGAGCTGTTTTTT	CASSLQINTGELFF
TRBD1	TRBV18	NA	TRBJ1-1	TGTGCCAGCTCACCGGCAGGGGGTCCAACTGAAGCTTTCTTT	CASSPAGGPTEAFF
NA	TRBV2	NA	TRBJ2-4	TGTGCCAGCAGTGAAGCGCGGATCGGGGAGTGGGACTTC	CASSEARIGEWDF
NA	TRBV28	NA	TRBJ1-6	TGTGCCAGCAGCCCTCCCTTTAATTCACCCCTCCACTTT	CASSPPFNSPLHF
TRBD1	TRBV7-2	NA	TRBJ2-7	TGTGCCAGCAGCTTTGTGGGACAGGGTAGGGTGCAGTACTTC	CASSFVGQGRVQYF
NA	TRBV5-4	NA	TRBJ2-1	TGTGCCAGCGGACTCCCGCTTGCTGAGCAGTTCTTC	CASGLPLAEQFF
NA	TRBV5-4	NA	TRBJ1-1	TGTGCCAGCAGCCAGACTGGCAGCACTGAAGCTTTCTTT	CASSQTGSTEAFF
NA	TRBV6-5	NA	TRBJ1-1	TGTGCCAGCAGTTACGGGCCCCATGGCCCTGAAGCTTTCTTT	CASSYGPHGPEAFF
TRBD1	TRBV2	NA	TRBJ1-5	TGTGCCAGCAGGCCCGGGACAGGTCAGAATCAGCCCCAGCATTTT	CASRPGTGQNQPQHF
NA	TRBV5-1	NA	TRBJ1-2	TGCGCCAGCAGCCGCCGACCCGCGACAGGCCTAGGCGGCTACACCTTC	CASSRRPATGLGGYTF
TRBD2	TRBV7-2	NA	TRBJ2-3	TGTGCCAGCAGCTCCCGGACTAGAACAGATACGCAGTATTTT	CASSSRTRTDTQYF
NA	TRBV30	NA	TRBJ2-5	TGTGCCTGGGAAAGGGGGATCGGGGAGACCCAGTACTTC	CAWERGIGETQYF
NA	TRBV6-5	NA	TRBJ1-2	TGTGCCAGCAGTCCAGGGGATATCGTCCAGAGGGGCTACACCTTC	CASSPGDIVQRGYTF
TRBD1	TRBV6-6	NA	TRBJ1-1	TGTGCCAGCAGTTATGGGACAGAGAACACTGAAGCTTTCTTT	CASSYGTENTEAFF
NA	TRBV30	NA	TRBJ1-2	TGTGCCTGGAGGAGGGACTGGACTATTACCTTCTATGGCTACACCTTC	CAWRRDWTITFYGYTF
NA	TRBV3-1/TRBV3-2	NA	TRBJ1-1	TGTGCCAGCAGCCACCGTTCCGGCGGTATCACTGAAGCTTTCTTT	CASSHRSGGITEAFF
TRBD2	TRBV11-3	once	TRBJ2-1	TGTGCCAGCAGCTTACAACCTAGCGGGGGCAATGAGCAGTTCTTC	CASSLQPSGGNEQFF
NA	TRBV6-1	NA	TRBJ2-7	TGTGCCAGCAGTGAAGAGAGCAGGTCCATCTACGAGCAGTACTTC	CASSEESRSIYEQYF
TRBD1	TRBV7-2	once	TRBJ2-7	TGTGCCAGCAGCTCCGCGGGACAGGGACCTTACGAGCAGTACTTC	CASSSAGQGPYEQYF
NA	TRBV4-3	once	TRBJ2-3	TGCGCCAGCAGCCAAGATCCCACAGGCAGATACGATACGCAGTATTTT	CASSQDPTGRYDTQYF
TRBD1	TRBV7-9	NA	TRBJ2-3	TGTGCCAGCAGCTTATTTGGGACAGGGCACAGCACAGATACGCAGTATTTT	CASSLFGTGHSTDTQYF
TRBD1	TRBV9	NA	TRBJ1-4	TGTGCCAGCAGCGTAATGCCGGGACAGGGGATTTTTAATGAAAAACTGTTTTTT	CASSVMPGQGIFNEKLFF
NA	TRBV30	NA	TRBJ1-4	TGTGCCTGGAGCCGTCAGGGGCCAACTAATGAAAAACTGTTTTTT	CAWSRQGPTNEKLFF
TRBD1	TRBV2	NA	TRBJ1-5	TGTGCCAGCATCCCTGGACAGGGGGGGAATCAGCCCCAGCATTTT	CASIPGQGGNQPQHF